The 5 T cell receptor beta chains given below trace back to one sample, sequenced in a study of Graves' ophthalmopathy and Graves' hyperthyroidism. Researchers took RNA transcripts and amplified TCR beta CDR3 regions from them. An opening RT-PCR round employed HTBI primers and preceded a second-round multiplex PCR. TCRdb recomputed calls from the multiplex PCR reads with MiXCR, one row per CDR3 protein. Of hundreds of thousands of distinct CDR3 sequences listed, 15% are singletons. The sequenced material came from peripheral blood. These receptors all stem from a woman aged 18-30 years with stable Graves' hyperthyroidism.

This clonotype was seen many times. The CDR3 protein is CATSRFRFGELFF. CDR3 sequence (DNA): TGTGCCACCAGCAGATTTCGTTTTGGGGAGCTGTTTTTT. This rearrangement joins TRBV15 to TRBJ2-2; D unclear. From germline, CDR1 is LNHNV and CDR2 YYDKDF (reference sequence). This CDR3 is 13 amino acids long. V gave up 2 bases and J gave up 8 bases, with 9 bases separating them.

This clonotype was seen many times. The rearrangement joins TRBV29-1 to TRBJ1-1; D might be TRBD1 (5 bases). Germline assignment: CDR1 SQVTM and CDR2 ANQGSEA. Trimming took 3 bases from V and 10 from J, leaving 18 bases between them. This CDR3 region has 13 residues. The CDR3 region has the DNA TGCAGCGTTGATTGGGGCTATTGGGGGGGAGCTTTCTTT. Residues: CSVDWGYWGGAFF.

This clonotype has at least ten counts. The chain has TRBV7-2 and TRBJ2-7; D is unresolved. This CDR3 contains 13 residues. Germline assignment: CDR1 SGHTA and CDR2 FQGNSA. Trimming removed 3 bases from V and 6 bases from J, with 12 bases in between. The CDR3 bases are TGTGCCAGCAGCTTGTACTTACGGAGCGAGCAGTACTTC. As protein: CASSLYLRSEQYF.

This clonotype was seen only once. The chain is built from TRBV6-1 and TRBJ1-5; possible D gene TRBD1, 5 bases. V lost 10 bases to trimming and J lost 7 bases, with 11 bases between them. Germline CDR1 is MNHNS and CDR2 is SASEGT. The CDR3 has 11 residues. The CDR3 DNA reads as TGTGCCACAGGGATGGGCCAGCCCCAGCATTTT. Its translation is CATGMGQPQHF.

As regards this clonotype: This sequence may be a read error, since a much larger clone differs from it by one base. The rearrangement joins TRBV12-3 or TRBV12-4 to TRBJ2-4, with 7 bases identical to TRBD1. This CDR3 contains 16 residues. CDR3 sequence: CASSFRDRVAKNIKYF. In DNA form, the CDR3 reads TGTGCCAGCAGTTTTAGGGACAGAGTAGCCAAAAACATTAAGTACTTC.